The source of this T cell receptor beta chain is a study of shared clonotypes between healthy human individuals. Study at large: Donors, aged 18 to 49, were a couple of women and three men.

General observations from the study: It was only blood that was sampled, and tissue repertoires likely differ.

Notes on this clone: Its target is not known.

Sequencing was performed with immunoSEQ multiplex PCR; in TCRdb, only in-frame clones are kept and a portion is missing. Of around 700,000 clones in the sample, around 78% were seen once. Naive CD4+ cells were CD45RA-selected; the remaining cells were memory. The CDR3 runs 15 residues. The V gene lost 4 bases and the J gene lost 1 base, with 15 bases spanning the gap. Germline CDR1 SGHRS, CDR2 YFSETQ. The V and J genes are TRBV5-1 and TRBJ2-7; the D gene is possibly TRBD2 (6 bases). The sample was memory CD4+ T cells sorted from blood. Specified subset: CD45RA-negative fraction. The sequence derives from a woman aged 25 to 39 in good health. The CDR3 region has the DNA TGCGCCAGCAGCGGTGGCGTAGCGGAATCCTACGAGCAGTACTTC. Its protein is CASSGGVAESYEQYF. Looking up the rest from reference TRBV5-1 and TRBJ2-7 gives the full variable domain: KAGVTQTPRYLIKTRGQQVTLSCSPISGHRSVSWYQQTPGQGLQFLFEYFSETQRNKGNFPGRFSGRQFSNSRSEMNVSTLELGDSALYLCASSGGVAESYEQYFGPGTRLTVT.